This record concerns one TCR beta chain sequence. This entry is derived from a study of blood T cell repertoires in COVID-19. The protocol was immunoSEQ multiplex PCR, while the TCRdb copy is restricted to in-frame clones and leaves out a portion. The sample includes about 140,000 clones, roughly four fifths of them seen just once. The sample consisted of peripheral blood. This TCR derives from a human donor in a cohort sampled during active COVID-19.

CDR3 bases: TGTGCCAGCAGCCTGGACAGGGTTCAGCCCCAGCATTTT. This sequence encodes CASSLDRVQPQHF. The chain recombines TRBV7-2 with TRBJ1-5; 8 bases fit TRBD1. This CDR3 has 13 residues. Germline CDR1 is SGHTA and CDR2 is FQGNSA. V was clipped by 5 bases and J by 6 bases; unmatched bases: 3.